This record looks at one T cell receptor beta chain sequence and its context. Its matching antigen is unknown. The sample is drawn from a study of shared clonotypes between healthy human individuals. Clones were sequenced by immunoSEQ multiplex PCR, and TCRdb holds only the in-frame ones, with some missing. Of around 940,000 clones in the sample, 76% were seen once. Germline V CDR1 and CDR2: SGHRS, YFSETQ. This CDR3 has 14 amino acids. V lost 4 bases, J lost 2 bases, and 4 bases stayed unmatched. CD45RA+ naive and CD45RA-negative memory subsets were separated from CD4+ cells. Notes on the study in general: Clonotype sharing among donors was expected to depend on sequencing depth.

This rearrangement joins TRBV5-1 to TRBJ2-5; TRBD1 matches 8 bases. The TCR comes from a young man in good health. Material for sequencing was memory CD4+ T cells sorted from blood. Subset of the sample: CD45RA-negative fraction. CDR3 loop: CASSVQGVQETQYF. CDR3 nucleotide sequence: TGCGCCAGCAGCGTACAGGGGGTACAAGAGACCCAGTACTTC.